This paragraph covers one T cell receptor beta chain sequence. This specimen belongs to a study of blood T cell repertoires in COVID-19. Overall study context: The United States, Italy and Spain supplied acute and convalescent COVID-19 samples. The analysed material was cDNA or gDNA that came from T cells, B-cell-depleted T cells, or PBMCs.

V was trimmed by 2 bases and J by 2 bases, leaving 15 bases between them. This CDR3 has 16 residues. Germline V gene sequence: CDR1 MNHEY, CDR2 SMNVEV (reference sequence). Per the original data handling: Amplified reference gene primers provided the basis for estimating nucleated cell counts. Only in-frame clones appear in the TCRdb table, and some are missing; sequencing was by immunoSEQ multiplex PCR. V, J and clone size were drawn from that table, and D and trimming were deduced from the DNA. The table shows 250,000 to 350,000 clones, with around 87% occurring only once. This receptor was obtained from a woman in her forties or fifties who had recovered from COVID-19. Sequenced sample: peripheral blood. V usage is TRBV27 and J usage is TRBJ2-5; tentatively, D is TRBD1 (6 bases). The CDR3 protein is CASSLNPNREQETQYF. CDR3 DNA: TGTGCCAGCAGTTTAAACCCCAACAGGGAGCAAGAGACCCAGTACTTC.